These 15 T cell receptor beta chains were sequenced from one sample in a study of identical twins. TCRdb independently ran MiXCR on the 5' RACE reads; one entry per CDR3 protein. The sample lists more than 1.5 million distinct CDR3 sequences; 25% to 35% were seen once. The sequenced sample consisted of cord blood. The receptors shown here come from a newborn girl in good health.

The chain carries TRBV27 and TRBJ1-5; TRBD1 aligns across 7 bases. J gave up 5 bases and V 9 bases, and 7 bases lay outside the gene matches. Germline-derived CDR1 and CDR2 are MNHEY and SMNVEV (reference sequence). CDR3 length equals 13 residues. CDR3 sequence (DNA): TGTGCCAGTAGTACCGACAGGGATCAGCCCCAGCATTTT. Its translation is CASSTDRDQPQHF.

This sequence joins TRBV2 and TRBJ2-1; no clear D gene. CDR1 SNHLY and CDR2 FYNNEI come from the germline V gene. Trimming cost V 6 bases and J 3 bases, with 12 bases left between them. The CDR3 runs to 14 residues. The CDR3 spells CASSSMGGYNEQFF. In DNA, the CDR3 is TGTGCCAGCAGCTCAATGGGCGGCTACAATGAGCAGTTCTTC. Full variable domain (remainder filled in from reference TRBV2 and TRBJ2-1): EPEVTQTPSHQVTQMGQEVILRCVPISNHLYFYWYRQILGQKVEFLVSFYNNEISEKSEIFDDQFSVERPDGSNFTLKIRSTKLEDSAMYFCASSSMGGYNEQFFGPGTRLTVL.

This clonotype was seen only a few times. The chain carries TRBV7-2 and TRBJ2-3; 7 bases match TRBD2. The CDR3 loop spans 18 amino acids. The J segment lost 0 bases and the V segment lost 5 bases, leaving 14 bases of the junction unmatched. Germline V gives CDR1 SGHTA, CDR2 FQGNSA. CDR3 region: CASSHPYGGELSTDTQYF. DNA for the CDR3: TGTGCCAGCAGCCACCCGTATGGGGGGGAGCTTAGCACAGATACGCAGTATTTT.

This chain joins TRBV20-1 and TRBJ2-3, with D perhaps being TRBD1 or TRBD2 (5 bases each). The CDR3 spans 13 residues. Germline V CDR1 and CDR2: DFQATT, SNEGSKA (reference sequence). CDR3 sequence reads: CQLKQAGAGTQYF. The DNA for the CDR3 is TGCCAACTTAAACAGGCGGGCGCAGGTACGCAGTATTTT.

This chain links TRBV5-1 with TRBJ2-1, with D possibly TRBD1 on 6 matching bases. CDR1 is SGHRS and CDR2 is YFSETQ in the germline V gene. This CDR3 is built from 17 residues. Between the trimmed V and J ends, which lost 1 base and 10 bases, there was a span of 24 bases. The CDR3 region is CASSLRPDSTLPREQFF. The CDR3 nucleotides read TGCGCCAGCAGCTTGAGGCCGGACAGCACGTTACCCCGGGAGCAGTTCTTC.

V and J are TRBV27 and TRBJ2-3; perhaps D is TRBD1 or TRBD2 (7 bases each). In germline, CDR1 is MNHEY, CDR2 SMNVEV (reference sequence). The CDR3 length is 13 residues. Trimming cost V 6 bases and J 9 bases, with 16 bases left between them. This chain's CDR3 is CASSRTQGGTQYF. Written as DNA, the CDR3 is TGTGCCAGCAGCCGAACCCAGGGGGGGACGCAGTATTTT.

This chain joins TRBV29-1 and TRBJ2-5; D remains ambiguous. The J call may be wrong; the DNA end is better matched by TRBJ2-7. In germline, CDR1 is SQVTM, CDR2 ANQGSEA. The CDR3 runs to 11 residues. The CDR3 DNA reads TGCAGCGTTGAATGGCCCCGCGAGCAGTACTTC. This codes for CSVEWPREQYF.

This clonotype was seen only a few times. The V call is TRBV4-2, the J call TRBJ2-1, with D tentatively TRBD1 or TRBD2 (5 bases each). Germline CDR1 and CDR2: LGHNA and YNFKEQ. The CDR3 runs to 14 residues. Trimming shortened V by 1 base and J by 6 bases, and 10 bases separated the two germline ends. In nucleotides, the CDR3 is TGTGCCAGCAGCCAAGTGGAGAGGGGCAATGAGCAGTTCTTC. Translating gives CASSQVERGNEQFF.

The table lists this clonotype with a few counts. This chain connects TRBV10-3 to TRBJ2-7, with TRBD2 identical over 7 bases. J gave up 0 bases and V 4 bases, and 6 bases lay outside the gene matches. Germline V CDR1 and CDR2: ENHRY, SYGVKD. The CDR3 consists of 15 residues. The CDR3 bases are TGTGCCATCAGTGGTCCGACTAGCCCCTCCTACGAGCAGTACTTC. Translated: CAISGPTSPSYEQYF.

The rearrangement joins TRBV7-9 to TRBJ2-7; 10 bases are a match to TRBD1. The germline CDR1 and CDR2 sequences are SEHNR and FQNEAQ (reference sequence). CDR3 length: 15 residues. V lost 2 bases, J lost 5 bases, and 6 bases stayed unmatched. The CDR3 bases are TGTGCCAGCAGCTTATGGGGACAGGGGATCAACGAGCAGTACTTC. Translation gives CASSLWGQGINEQYF.

This clonotype was detected a few times. The genes are TRBV29-1 and TRBJ2-1; D unresolved. V was trimmed by 1 base and J by 9 bases, leaving 4 bases between them. CDR3 size: 10 residues. Germline values: CDR1 SQVTM, CDR2 ANQGSEA. The DNA for the CDR3 is TGCAGCGTTGAAGTTTCTGAGCAGTTCTTC. Translation gives CSVEVSEQFF.

This clonotype was counted only a few times. The J gene is TRBJ2-6, the V gene TRBV6-1; weak D call: TRBD1 (5 bases). The length of the CDR3 is 17 residues. Trimming removed 0 bases from V and 2 bases from J, with 11 bases in between. CDR1 is MNHNS, CDR2 SASEGT, per germline. The CDR3 coding sequence is TGTGCCAGCAGTGAAGCGCAGGGTACGGCTGGGGCCAACGTCCTGACTTTC. Translating gives CASSEAQGTAGANVLTF.

This clonotype was detected only a few times. This sequence joins TRBV4-2 and TRBJ2-7, with 7 nucleotides matching TRBD1. CDR1 and CDR2 from the germline V gene are LGHNA and YNFKEQ. V lost 1 base and J lost 1; bases outside the gene matches: 4. The CDR3 sequence is 15 residues long. The CDR3, as DNA: TGTGCCAGCAGCCAAGTTGGACAGGTTTCCTACGAGCAGTACTTC. Translating it yields CASSQVGQVSYEQYF.

This clonotype was detected only a few times. The chain carries TRBV12-3 or TRBV12-4 and TRBJ2-1, with TRBD2 matching over 12 bases. This CDR3 region has 15 residues. Trimming at V came to 6 bases and at J to 5 bases, leaving 5 bases not matched to a gene. The CDR3 DNA reads as TGTGCCAGCAGCTGGACTAGCGGGATGGACAATGAGCAGTTCTTC. This translates into CASSWTSGMDNEQFF.

The chain has TRBV5-1 and TRBJ1-1; D may be TRBD1 (6 bases). The CDR3 covers 16 residues. CDR1 and CDR2 from the germline V gene are SGHRS and YFSETQ. Trimming left V 4 bases short and J 2 bases short, with 18 bases between. CDR3 coding DNA: TGCGCCAGCAGCCGGGGACATCAGGAAACAAACACTGAAGCTTTCTTT. Protein sequence: CASSRGHQETNTEAFF.